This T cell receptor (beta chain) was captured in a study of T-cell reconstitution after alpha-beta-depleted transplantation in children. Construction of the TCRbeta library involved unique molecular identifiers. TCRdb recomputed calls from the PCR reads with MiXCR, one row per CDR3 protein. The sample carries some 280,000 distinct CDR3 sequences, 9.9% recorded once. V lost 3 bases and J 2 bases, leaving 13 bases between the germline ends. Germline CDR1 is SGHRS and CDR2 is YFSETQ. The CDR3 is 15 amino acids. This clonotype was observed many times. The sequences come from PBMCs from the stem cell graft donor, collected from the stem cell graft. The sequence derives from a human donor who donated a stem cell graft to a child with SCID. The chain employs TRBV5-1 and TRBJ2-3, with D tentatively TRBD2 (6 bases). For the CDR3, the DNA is TGCGCCAGCAGCTGGCTAGCGCCTAACACAGATACGCAGTATTTT. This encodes CASSWLAPNTDTQYF.